This entry concerns a single T cell receptor beta chain. Antigen: not known. These data originate in a study of cytomegalovirus exposure and HLA in healthy donors. The primer mix had 60 Vbeta and 13 Jbeta primers. Using immunoSEQ multiplex PCR, the repertoire was profiled, and TCRdb retains in-frame clones only, with some absent. The sample carries about 90,000 clones, approximately 84% recorded once. General study results and limits: Reports showed the classifier diagnosing cytomegalovirus status with high specificity and sensitivity.

CDR3 length equals 14 residues. J was trimmed by 3 bases and V by 7 bases; bases with no gene match: 5. Germline assignment: CDR1 LNHDA and CDR2 SQIVND (reference sequence). The J gene is TRBJ2-1, the V gene TRBV19, with TRBD2 identical over 8 bases. What was sequenced was PBMCs. The source of this sequence is a man between 18 and 35 years old in good health and CMV-seronegative. As DNA, the CDR3 is TGTGCCAGTACTAGCGGGCCCCTCTACAATGAGCAGTTCTTC. Residues: CASTSGPLYNEQFF.